This paragraph covers one T cell receptor (beta chain) sequence. The CDR3 totals 14 residues. Germline lookup yields CDR1 GTSNPN and CDR2 SVGIG (reference sequence). The V segment lost 1 base and the J segment 1 base; nucleotides outside the gene matches: 3. These data originate in a study of blood T cell repertoires in COVID-19. Study context: The origin of the acute and convalescent COVID-19 samples was the United States, Italy and Spain. Nucleic acid was either cDNA or gDNA, and it came from T cells, B-cell-depleted T cells, or PBMCs.

Original handling: Scientists estimated how many nucleated cells there were by amplifying reference gene primers. Some clones are missing from TCRdb's copy, which holds only in-frame ones; the method was immunoSEQ multiplex PCR. The V and J calls and the clone size are those of that table, but D and trimming were determined from the DNA. The repertoire holds 250,000 to 300,000 clones, with around 90% as singletons. Sequencing input: peripheral blood. The chain carries TRBV30 and TRBJ1-1, with 7 positions matching TRBD1. The receptor comes from a woman between 50 and 59 years old who had recovered from COVID-19. CDR3 in DNA: TGTGCCTGGAGTGAAAGGGGGCCGAACACTGAAGCTTTCTTT. Translated, it gives CAWSERGPNTEAFF.